The 20 T cell receptor beta chains listed next were all sequenced from one sample in a study of PD-1 blockade in classical Hodgkin lymphoma. The protocol was immunoSEQ multiplex PCR, while the TCRdb copy is restricted to in-frame clones and leaves out a portion. This sample has some 23,000 clones, with nearly 95% found just once. The time point denotes: newly diagnosed, previously untreated cHL patient sample. Source material: peripheral blood mononuclear cells (PBMCs). The origin of the receptors is a human donor with classical Hodgkin lymphoma.

The chain is built from TRBV19 and TRBJ2-7; either TRBD1 or TRBD2 may supply D (5 bases each). Trimming took off 4 bases at V and 5 bases at J, with 18 bases between the two ends. CDR3 size: 15 residues. Looked up from germline, CDR1 is LNHDA and CDR2 is SQIVND (reference sequence). The CDR3 coding sequence is TGTGCCAGTAGTACAACGGGGACCCCGTCCAACGAGCAGTACTTC. This gives the protein CASSTTGTPSNEQYF.

The V gene is TRBV7-9, the J gene TRBJ2-1, with D uncertain. This CDR3 comprises 12 residues. Germline assignment: CDR1 SEHNR and CDR2 FQNEAQ (reference sequence). Trimming removed 1 base at V and 8 bases at J, with 6 bases between. The DNA for the CDR3 is TGTGCCAGCAGCTTAGTTAGGGATGAGCAGTTCTTC. Translated: CASSLVRDEQFF.

The chain couples TRBV4-1 to TRBJ1-3; perhaps TRBD1 as D (5 bases). CDR1 is MGHRA, CDR2 YSYEKL, per germline. Trimming removed 2 bases at V and 1 base at J, with 18 bases between. This CDR3 region has 18 residues. CDR3 bases: TGCGCCAGCAGCCAATTGTGGGAGGGGCTCTCTTCTGGAAACACCATATATTTT. It yields the protein CASSQLWEGLSSGNTIYF.

The chain joins TRBV7-8 to TRBJ1-1; D remains ambiguous. The CDR3 loop spans 15 amino acids. The V gene lost 0 bases and the J gene lost 11 bases, with 19 bases spanning the gap. The germline V gene has CDR1 SGHVS and CDR2 FQNEAQ. The CDR3 nucleotides read TGTGCCAGCAGCTTAGCGTTCGGAGTGGGAGTTAGGGCTTTCTTT. It translates to CASSLAFGVGVRAFF.

The chain joins TRBV28 to TRBJ1-1; D may be TRBD1 (5 bases). CDR3 length: 12 amino acids. V dropped 4 bases and J dropped 5 bases, with 8 bases sitting between them. CDR1 MDHEN and CDR2 SYDVKM come from the germline V gene. The DNA for the CDR3 is TGTGCCAGCAGTTCGGCAGGGACTGAAGCTTTCTTT. This encodes CASSSAGTEAFF.

The V gene is TRBV11-3, the J gene TRBJ2-2; 7 bases align to TRBD2. The CDR3 length is 19 residues. Trimming at V came to 1 base and at J to 4 bases, leaving 15 bases not matched to a gene. Germline V gene lookup returns CDR1 SGHNT and CDR2 YENEEA. The CDR3 here is CASSLGLPWGRAVTGELFF. The CDR3 DNA follows: TGTGCCAGCAGCTTAGGCCTTCCTTGGGGGAGGGCCGTCACCGGGGAGCTGTTTTTT.

A note on this clone: The same CDR3 arises from other DNA sequences in this sample as well. V usage is TRBV10-2 and J usage is TRBJ2-2; TRBD2 might be the D (7 bases). Germline CDR1 is WSHSY and CDR2 is SAAADI. The CDR3 runs to 15 residues. The V end lost 2 bases, the J end lost 5 bases, and 12 bases lay between the germline ends. CDR3 sequence: CASSEAGGRTGELFF. For the CDR3, the DNA is TGCGCCAGCAGTGAGGCCGGGGGGCGGACCGGGGAGCTGTTTTTT.

V gene TRBV6-6 combines with J gene TRBJ1-5; D may be TRBD1 (5 bases). Looked up from germline, CDR1 is MNHNY and CDR2 is SVGAGI (reference sequence). This CDR3 is built from 13 residues. Trimming removed 5 bases at V and 4 bases at J, with 9 bases between. CDR3 in DNA: TGTGCCAGCAGTATCCAGGGAAATCAGCCCCAGCATTTT. Encoded protein: CASSIQGNQPQHF.

The gene calls are TRBV7-8 and TRBJ2-3; D gene unclear. V was shortened by 4 bases and J by 5 bases, with 4 bases between the two germline ends. Germline V gene sequence: CDR1 SGHVS, CDR2 FQNEAQ. The CDR3 is 11 residues long. CDR3 sequence (DNA): TGTGCCAGCAGCTCATTAGATACGCAGTATTTT. This sequence encodes CASSSLDTQYF.

V and J are TRBV5-1 and TRBJ1-4, with TRBD1 as a possible D gene (6 bases). This CDR3 is 14 amino acids long. Trimming pared 7 bases from V and 5 bases from J, leaving 15 bases between. CDR1 SGHRS and CDR2 YFSETQ come from the germline V gene. The DNA for the CDR3 is TGCGCCAGCGGCACCCGGGACACCAATGAAAAACTGTTTTTT. Amino acids: CASGTRDTNEKLFF. The full variable domain, its missing parts supplied by reference TRBV5-1 and TRBJ1-4, is KAGVTQTPRYLIKTRGQQVTLSCSPISGHRSVSWYQQTPGQGLQFLFEYFSETQRNKGNFPGRFSGRQFSNSRSEMNVSTLELGDSALYLCASGTRDTNEKLFFGSGTQLSVL.

This chain connects TRBV5-4 to TRBJ2-1; D is ambiguous. Trimming pared 0 bases from V and 10 bases from J, leaving 11 bases between. This CDR3 is 13 amino acids long. Germline CDR1 and CDR2: SGHNT and YYREEE (reference sequence). The CDR3 DNA sequence: TGTGCCAGCAGCTTGGAACCCGCAATAGAGCAGTTCTTC. Residues: CASSLEPAIEQFF. Full variable domain (outside the CDR3, taken from reference TRBV5-4 and TRBJ2-1): ETGVTQSPTHLIKTRGQQVTLRCSSQSGHNTVSWYQQALGQGPQFIFQYYREEENGRGNFPPRFSGLQFPNYSSELNVNALELDDSALYLCASSLEPAIEQFFGPGTRLTVL.

The gene calls are TRBV19 and TRBJ2-5, with 9 bases that match TRBD1. The V gene end was trimmed by 5 bases and the J gene end by 5 bases; junction bases not matched to a gene: 9. There are 15 residues in the CDR3. In germline, CDR1 is LNHDA, CDR2 SQIVND (reference sequence). DNA of the CDR3: TGTGCCAGTAGTCTACAGGGGGCTAGCTTGGAGACCCAGTACTTC. It encodes CASSLQGASLETQYF.

The count of this clone is one. The V call is TRBV19, the J call TRBJ2-3; the D call may be TRBD1 or TRBD2 (5 bases each). CDR1 LNHDA and CDR2 SQIVND come from the germline V gene (reference sequence). The CDR3 consists of 15 residues. V was shortened by 3 bases and J by 2 bases, with 12 bases between the two germline ends. The CDR3 DNA is TGTGCCAGTAGTATCATAGGGACCATCACAGATACGCAGTATTTT. It encodes CASSIIGTITDTQYF.

The chain couples TRBV10-2 to TRBJ1-1, with D uncertain. This CDR3 is built from 13 residues. Trimming took off 6 bases at V and 1 base at J, with 9 bases between the two ends. Germline lookup yields CDR1 WSHSY and CDR2 SAAADI. The CDR3 reads CASSGQPNTEAFF. CDR3 DNA sequence: TGCGCCAGCAGCGGCCAGCCGAACACTGAAGCTTTCTTT.

CDR3 nucleotides: TGTGCCAGCAAACCGGGACAGGGGTGGGAAAAACTGTTTTTT. Translating gives CASKPGQGWEKLFF. The gene calls are TRBV27 and TRBJ1-4; 10 nucleotides align to TRBD1. The CDR3 is 14 residues long. Germline-derived CDR1 and CDR2 are MNHEY and SMNVEV (reference sequence). Germline trimming cut 7 bases from V and 8 bases from J; bases unmatched to any gene: 7.

The CDR3: CASSRPGQGYEQYF. In DNA form, the CDR3 reads TGTGCCAGCAGCCGACCGGGACAGGGGTACGAGCAGTACTTC. The chain links TRBV5-5 to TRBJ2-7; 10 bases fit TRBD1. CDR1 SGHKS and CDR2 YYEKEE come from the germline V gene (reference sequence). The junction had 5 bases not matched to a gene; V was cut back by 4 bases and J by 4 bases. CDR3 length: 14 amino acids.

The chain combines TRBV19 with TRBJ1-2; 9 nucleotides match TRBD1. The germline V gene has CDR1 LNHDA and CDR2 SQIVND (reference sequence). The V segment lost 11 bases and the J segment 7 bases; nucleotides outside the gene matches: 14. CDR3 size: 14 residues. CDR3 loop: CASRGGTGHFGYTF. The DNA of the CDR3 is TGTGCCTCCAGGGGAGGGACAGGGCATTTTGGCTACACCTTC.

The CDR3, as DNA: TGTGCCAGCAGCACTTATTACGACACAGATACGCAGTATTTT. It is translated as CASSTYYDTDTQYF. The genes are TRBV11-3 and TRBJ2-3; no reliable D call. In germline, CDR1 is SGHNT, CDR2 YENEEA. The V gene lost 5 bases and the J gene lost 2 bases, with 11 bases spanning the gap. This CDR3 has 14 residues.

The V call is TRBV7-9, the J call TRBJ2-7; TRBD1 is a possible D gene (6 bases). Germline V gene data show CDR1 as SEHNR and CDR2 as FQNEAQ (reference sequence). The CDR3 runs 12 residues. Trimming cost V 3 bases and J 5 bases, with 8 bases left between them. CDR3 nucleotides: TGTGCCAGCAGCTTGCGACAGGACGAGCAGTACTTC. Its protein is CASSLRQDEQYF.

The genes are TRBV11-2 and TRBJ1-6; 7 bases are shared with TRBD1. Germline V gene lookup returns CDR1 SGHAT and CDR2 FQNNGV. Losses at the gene ends were 5 bases for V and 9 bases for J; bases not matched to a gene: 7. The CDR3 runs to 14 residues. This CDR3 reads CASSVGGGGSPLHF. CDR3 sequence (DNA): TGTGCCAGCAGCGTCGGAGGGGGCGGTTCACCCCTCCACTTT. The full variable domain, in which reference TRBV11-2 and TRBJ1-6 provide the parts outside the CDR3, is EAGVAQSPRYKIIEKRQSVAFWCNPISGHATLYWYQQILGQGPKLLIQFQNNGVVDDSQLPKDRFSAERLKGVDSTLKIQPAKLEDSAVYLCASSVGGGGSPLHFGNGTRLTVT.